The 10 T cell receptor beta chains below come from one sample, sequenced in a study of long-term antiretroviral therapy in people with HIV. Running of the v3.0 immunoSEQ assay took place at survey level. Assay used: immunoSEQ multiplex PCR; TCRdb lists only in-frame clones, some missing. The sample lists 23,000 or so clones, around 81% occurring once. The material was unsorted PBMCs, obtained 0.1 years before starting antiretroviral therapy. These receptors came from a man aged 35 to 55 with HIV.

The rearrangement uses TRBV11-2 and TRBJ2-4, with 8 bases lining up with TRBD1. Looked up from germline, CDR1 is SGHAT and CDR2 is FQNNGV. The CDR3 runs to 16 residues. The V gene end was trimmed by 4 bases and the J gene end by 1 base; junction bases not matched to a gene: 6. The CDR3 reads CASSSVGQDAKNIQYF. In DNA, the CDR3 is TGTGCCAGCAGCTCGGTGGGACAGGACGCCAAAAACATTCAGTACTTC.

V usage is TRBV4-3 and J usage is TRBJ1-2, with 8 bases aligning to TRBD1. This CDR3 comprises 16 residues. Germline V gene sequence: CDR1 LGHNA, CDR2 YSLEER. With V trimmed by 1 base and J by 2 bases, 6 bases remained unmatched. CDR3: CASSQVQDRANYGYTF. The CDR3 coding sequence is TGCGCCAGCAGCCAAGTTCAGGACAGGGCCAACTATGGCTACACCTTC.

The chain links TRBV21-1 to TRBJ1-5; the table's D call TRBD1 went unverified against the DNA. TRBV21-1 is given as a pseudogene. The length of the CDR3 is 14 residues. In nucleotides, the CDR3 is TGTGCCAGCAGCAAACAGGTGAGCAATCAGCCCCAGCATTTT. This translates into CASSKQVSNQPQHF.

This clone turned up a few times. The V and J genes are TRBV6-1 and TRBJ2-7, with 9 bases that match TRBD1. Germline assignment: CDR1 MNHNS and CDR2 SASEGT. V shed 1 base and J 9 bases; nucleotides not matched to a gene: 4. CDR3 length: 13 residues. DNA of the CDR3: TGTGCCAGCAGTGAAGAACAGGGGGCTGGGCAGTACTTC. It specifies CASSEEQGAGQYF.

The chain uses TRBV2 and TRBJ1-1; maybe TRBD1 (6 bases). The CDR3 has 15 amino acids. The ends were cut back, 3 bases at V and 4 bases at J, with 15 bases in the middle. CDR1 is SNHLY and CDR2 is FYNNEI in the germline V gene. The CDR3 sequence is CASSELRGGGTEAFF. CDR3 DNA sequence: TGTGCCAGCAGTGAGTTAAGGGGGGGAGGCACTGAAGCTTTCTTT.

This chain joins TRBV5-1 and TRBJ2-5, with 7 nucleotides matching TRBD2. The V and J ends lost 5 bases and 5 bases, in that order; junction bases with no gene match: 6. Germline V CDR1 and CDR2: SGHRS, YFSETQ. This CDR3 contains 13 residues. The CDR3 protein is CASRPLSGETQYF. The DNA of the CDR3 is TGCGCCAGCAGACCGCTTAGCGGGGAGACCCAGTACTTC.

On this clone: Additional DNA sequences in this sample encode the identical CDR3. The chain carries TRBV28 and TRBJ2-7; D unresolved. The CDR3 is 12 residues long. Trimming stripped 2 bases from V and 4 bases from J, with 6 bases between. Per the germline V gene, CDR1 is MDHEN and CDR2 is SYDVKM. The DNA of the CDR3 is TGTGCCAGCAGTTTAAGGGCGTACGAGCAGTACTTC. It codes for CASSLRAYEQYF.

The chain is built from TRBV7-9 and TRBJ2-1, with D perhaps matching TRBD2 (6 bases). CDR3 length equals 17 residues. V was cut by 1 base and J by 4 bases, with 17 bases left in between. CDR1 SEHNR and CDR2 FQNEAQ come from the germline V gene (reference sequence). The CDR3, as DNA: TGTGCCAGCAGCTTAGGGTCGGGCCGGGAGATTTACAATGAGCAGTTCTTC. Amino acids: CASSLGSGREIYNEQFF.

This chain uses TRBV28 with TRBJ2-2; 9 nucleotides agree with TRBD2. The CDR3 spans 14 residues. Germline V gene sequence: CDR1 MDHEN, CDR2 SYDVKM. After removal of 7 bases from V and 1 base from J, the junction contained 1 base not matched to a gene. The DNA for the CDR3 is TGTGCCAGCACGACTAGCGGGAACACCGGGGAGCTGTTTTTT. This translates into CASTTSGNTGELFF.

CDR3 DNA sequence: TGTGCCAGCAGTGGATACGGGGACAGGGTAGGCAATCAGCCCCAGCATTTT. This gives the protein CASSGYGDRVGNQPQHF. This chain links TRBV28 with TRBJ1-5; 9 bases line up with TRBD1. CDR1 is MDHEN and CDR2 is SYDVKM in the germline V gene. After removal of 5 bases from V and 2 bases from J, the junction contained 10 bases not matched to a gene. The CDR3 covers 17 residues.